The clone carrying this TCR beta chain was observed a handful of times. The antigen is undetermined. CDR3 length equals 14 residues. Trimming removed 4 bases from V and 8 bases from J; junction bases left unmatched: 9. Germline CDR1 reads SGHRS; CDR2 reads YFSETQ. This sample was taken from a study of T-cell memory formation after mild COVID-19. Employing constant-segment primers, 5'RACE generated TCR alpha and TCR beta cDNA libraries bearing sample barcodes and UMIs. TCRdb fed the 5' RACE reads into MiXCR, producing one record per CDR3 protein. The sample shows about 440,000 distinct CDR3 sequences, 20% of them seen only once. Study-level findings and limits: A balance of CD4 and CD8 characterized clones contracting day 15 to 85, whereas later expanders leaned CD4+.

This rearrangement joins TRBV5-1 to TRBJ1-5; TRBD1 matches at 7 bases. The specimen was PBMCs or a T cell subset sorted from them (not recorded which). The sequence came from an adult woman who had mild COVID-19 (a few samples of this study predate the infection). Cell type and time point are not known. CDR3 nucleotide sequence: TGCGCCAGCAGCCCCACGACAGGGATGGAGCCCCAGCATTTT. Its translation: CASSPTTGMEPQHF.